This is a list of T cell receptor beta chains from one sample in a study of human T cells and chemical hapten exposure. TCRdb redid the calling of the RACE reads with MiXCR, one entry per CDR3 protein. The sample lists approximately 400,000 distinct CDR3 sequences; roughly 4.6% were seen once. The sample was whole blood, taken in connection with sensitization to the hapten diphenylcyclopropenone (DPC). All receptors derive from a woman between 50 and 59 years old with alopecia areata. Some clones in this sample may be carry-over from other donors' samples. Each CDR3 is given with its conserved first and last residue. Each record gives: D gene, V gene, clone size, J gene, CDR3 protein, CDR3 DNA. D genes are given only for firm matches. Clone size is not always given. Where it is, it says once, few, many or a class for expanded clones.

D gene: TRBD1
V gene: TRBV6-5
clone size: few
J gene: TRBJ2-6
CDR3 protein: CASSYSRTGSSGANVLTF
CDR3 DNA: TGTGCCAGCAGTTACTCAAGGACAGGGAGCTCTGGGGCCAACGTCCTGACTTTC

D gene: NA
V gene: TRBV5-6
clone size: many
J gene: TRBJ1-4
CDR3 protein: CASSLEGFYEKLFF
CDR3 DNA: TGTGCCAGCAGCTTGGAGGGGTTCTATGAAAAACTGTTTTTT

D gene: NA
V gene: TRBV16
clone size: many
J gene: TRBJ1-2
CDR3 protein: CASSQIGRGYTF
CDR3 DNA: TGTGCCAGCAGCCAAATTGGACGTGGCTACACCTTC

D gene: TRBD1
V gene: TRBV5-4
clone size: NA
J gene: TRBJ1-2
CDR3 protein: CASSRDRDNYGYTF
CDR3 DNA: TGTGCCAGCAGCCGGGACAGGGATAACTATGGCTACACCTTC

D gene: NA
V gene: TRBV20-1
clone size: few
J gene: TRBJ2-7
CDR3 protein: CSASIALSGYEQYF
CDR3 DNA: TGCAGTGCTAGTATTGCTCTTTCGGGCTACGAGCAGTACTTC

D gene: NA
V gene: TRBV12-3/TRBV12-4
clone size: many
J gene: TRBJ2-7
CDR3 protein: CASSLRFSHEQYF
CDR3 DNA: TGTGCCAGCAGTTTAAGGTTTTCGCACGAGCAGTACTTC

D gene: TRBD1
V gene: TRBV12-3/TRBV12-4
clone size: few
J gene: TRBJ2-7
CDR3 protein: CASSPEDRVSYEQYF
CDR3 DNA: TGTGCCAGCAGCCCCGAAGACAGGGTCTCCTACGAGCAGTACTTC

D gene: NA
V gene: TRBV20-1
clone size: few
J gene: TRBJ1-6
CDR3 protein: CSASGAERALHF
CDR3 DNA: TGCAGTGCTAGTGGAGCCGAGAGGGCCCTCCACTTT

D gene: TRBD2
V gene: TRBV5-5
clone size: many
J gene: TRBJ2-7
CDR3 protein: CASRPGTSGMGSYEQYF
CDR3 DNA: TGTGCCAGCAGGCCCGGGACTAGCGGAATGGGCTCCTACGAGCAGTACTTC

D gene: NA
V gene: TRBV20-1
clone size: few
J gene: TRBJ1-4
CDR3 protein: CSAPRPGNEKLFF
CDR3 DNA: TGCAGTGCTCCCCGGCCAGGGAATGAAAAACTGTTTTTT

D gene: TRBD2
V gene: TRBV2
clone size: many
J gene: TRBJ2-1
CDR3 protein: CASRRTSAYNEQFF
CDR3 DNA: TGTGCCAGCAGACGGACTAGCGCCTACAATGAGCAGTTCTTC

D gene: TRBD2
V gene: TRBV9
clone size: many
J gene: TRBJ2-1
CDR3 protein: CASSVVGGSGNEQFF
CDR3 DNA: TGTGCCAGCAGCGTAGTTGGCGGGAGTGGTAATGAGCAGTTCTTC

D gene: TRBD1
V gene: TRBV18
clone size: many
J gene: TRBJ2-3
CDR3 protein: CASSRLGGEGTDTQYF
CDR3 DNA: TGTGCCAGCTCACGGTTAGGGGGCGAAGGTACAGATACGCAGTATTTT

D gene: TRBD2
V gene: TRBV20-1
clone size: NA
J gene: TRBJ2-5
CDR3 protein: CSATWTSGGSQETQYF
CDR3 DNA: TGCAGTGCCACCTGGACTAGCGGGGGGTCACAAGAGACCCAGTACTTC

D gene: NA
V gene: TRBV27
clone size: few
J gene: TRBJ1-6
CDR3 protein: CASSLAPDSQHSPLHF
CDR3 DNA: TGTGCCAGCAGTTTGGCCCCGGACAGCCAGCATTCACCCCTCCACTTT

D gene: NA
V gene: TRBV6-5
clone size: many
J gene: TRBJ2-7
CDR3 protein: CASSYSRVQVYEQYF
CDR3 DNA: TGTGCCAGCAGTTACTCGAGAGTACAGGTTTACGAGCAGTACTTC

D gene: TRBD1
V gene: TRBV5-1
clone size: NA
J gene: TRBJ2-5
CDR3 protein: CASSLGTGSTETQYF
CDR3 DNA: TGCGCCAGCAGCTTGGGGACAGGGTCTACAGAGACCCAGTACTTC

D gene: NA
V gene: TRBV7-2
clone size: few
J gene: TRBJ2-3
CDR3 protein: CASSFGGAEDTQYF
CDR3 DNA: TGTGCCAGCAGCTTTGGGGGGGCAGAAGATACGCAGTATTTT

D gene: TRBD1
V gene: TRBV3-1
clone size: many
J gene: TRBJ2-6
CDR3 protein: CASSQGVGTGSSGANVLTF
CDR3 DNA: TGTGCCAGCAGCCAAGGTGTAGGGACAGGGAGCTCTGGGGCCAACGTCCTGACTTTC

D gene: NA
V gene: TRBV12-5
clone size: NA
J gene: TRBJ1-5
CDR3 protein: CASGLVTVGGQSNQPQHF
CDR3 DNA: TGTGCTAGTGGTTTGGTAACAGTAGGGGGGCAGAGCAATCAGCCCCAGCATTTT

D gene: NA
V gene: TRBV7-6
clone size: few
J gene: TRBJ2-1
CDR3 protein: CASSWGGDNEQFF
CDR3 DNA: TGTGCCAGCAGCTGGGGCGGGGACAATGAGCAGTTCTTC

D gene: TRBD2
V gene: TRBV7-2
clone size: many
J gene: TRBJ2-1
CDR3 protein: CASSQAPGGRVLYNEQFF
CDR3 DNA: TGTGCCAGCAGCCAGGCACCAGGCGGGAGAGTCCTGTACAATGAGCAGTTCTTC

D gene: TRBD1
V gene: TRBV27
clone size: NA
J gene: TRBJ2-2
CDR3 protein: CASSSRGQAGGELFF
CDR3 DNA: TGTGCCAGCAGTTCGAGGGGGCAGGCAGGCGGGGAGCTGTTTTTT

D gene: TRBD1
V gene: TRBV6-1
clone size: few
J gene: TRBJ1-5
CDR3 protein: CASSGTGAVRQPQHF
CDR3 DNA: TGTGCCAGCAGTGGGACAGGGGCGGTAAGGCAGCCCCAGCATTTT

D gene: NA
V gene: TRBV7-9
clone size: NA
J gene: TRBJ1-1
CDR3 protein: CASRKGGTEAFF
CDR3 DNA: TGTGCCAGCCGCAAGGGAGGGACTGAAGCTTTCTTT

D gene: NA
V gene: TRBV3-1
clone size: many
J gene: TRBJ2-7
CDR3 protein: CASSQGGGGKSHEQYF
CDR3 DNA: TGTGCCAGCAGCCAAGGTGGCGGGGGCAAGAGTCACGAGCAGTACTTC

D gene: TRBD2
V gene: TRBV6-2/TRBV6-3
clone size: many
J gene: TRBJ2-1
CDR3 protein: CASTLHGLAPEQFF
CDR3 DNA: TGTGCCAGCACCCTACACGGACTAGCACCCGAGCAGTTCTTC

D gene: NA
V gene: TRBV6-2/TRBV6-3
clone size: NA
J gene: TRBJ2-1
CDR3 protein: CASRRIANPPTYNEQFF
CDR3 DNA: TGTGCCAGCAGAAGGATCGCGAATCCCCCTACCTACAATGAGCAGTTCTTC

D gene: TRBD1
V gene: TRBV24-1
clone size: NA
J gene: TRBJ2-6
CDR3 protein: CATLGQGNDGANVLTF
CDR3 DNA: TGTGCCACCCTCGGACAGGGTAATGATGGGGCCAACGTCCTGACTTTC

D gene: NA
V gene: TRBV2
clone size: many
J gene: TRBJ2-7
CDR3 protein: CASSSWEFPAEQYF
CDR3 DNA: TGTGCCAGCAGTTCCTGGGAGTTCCCGGCCGAGCAGTACTTC

D gene: NA
V gene: TRBV29-1
clone size: few
J gene: TRBJ1-1
CDR3 protein: CSVEQGTNTEAFF
CDR3 DNA: TGCAGCGTTGAGCAGGGGACGAACACTGAAGCTTTCTTT

D gene: NA
V gene: TRBV28
clone size: many
J gene: TRBJ2-7
CDR3 protein: CASSLPNRGYEQYF
CDR3 DNA: TGTGCCAGCAGTTTACCCAACCGGGGCTACGAGCAGTACTTC

D gene: NA
V gene: TRBV30
clone size: many
J gene: TRBJ2-7
CDR3 protein: CAWTSGYEQYF
CDR3 DNA: TGTGCCTGGACCTCCGGCTACGAGCAGTACTTC

D gene: NA
V gene: TRBV9
clone size: few
J gene: TRBJ1-6
CDR3 protein: CASSVGGTSYNSPLHF
CDR3 DNA: TGTGCCAGCAGCGTAGGAGGGACCTCCTATAATTCACCCCTCCACTTT

D gene: NA
V gene: TRBV6-1
clone size: few
J gene: TRBJ1-1
CDR3 protein: CASSELGSRAEAFF
CDR3 DNA: TGTGCCAGCAGTGAACTGGGGAGTAGGGCTGAAGCTTTCTTT

D gene: NA
V gene: TRBV5-4
clone size: many
J gene: TRBJ1-1
CDR3 protein: CASSRGQTNTEAFF
CDR3 DNA: TGTGCCAGCAGTCGAGGACAGACGAACACTGAAGCTTTCTTT

D gene: NA
V gene: TRBV29-1
clone size: many
J gene: TRBJ1-1
CDR3 protein: CSVDDNRNLDTEAFF
CDR3 DNA: TGCAGCGTTGATGACAACAGGAATTTGGACACTGAAGCTTTCTTT

D gene: NA
V gene: TRBV10-3
clone size: many
J gene: TRBJ2-3
CDR3 protein: CAISEWPSRGTVTDTQYF
CDR3 DNA: TGTGCCATCAGTGAGTGGCCCTCTCGGGGTACGGTGACAGATACGCAGTATTTT

D gene: NA
V gene: TRBV29-1
clone size: many
J gene: TRBJ1-2
CDR3 protein: CSALVPPYGYTF
CDR3 DNA: TGCAGCGCCCTCGTACCCCCCTATGGCTACACCTTC

D gene: NA
V gene: TRBV29-1
clone size: few
J gene: TRBJ1-5
CDR3 protein: CSVEGYNQPQHF
CDR3 DNA: TGCAGCGTTGAGGGATACAATCAGCCCCAGCATTTT

D gene: TRBD1
V gene: TRBV9
clone size: many
J gene: TRBJ2-2
CDR3 protein: CASSVDGTGTYTGELFF
CDR3 DNA: TGTGCCAGCAGCGTAGATGGGACAGGGACGTACACCGGGGAGCTGTTTTTT

D gene: TRBD2
V gene: TRBV2
clone size: NA
J gene: TRBJ2-3
CDR3 protein: CASRPGLGLPDTQYF
CDR3 DNA: TGTGCCAGCAGGCCGGGACTAGGCCTCCCAGATACGCAGTATTTT

D gene: NA
V gene: TRBV28
clone size: many
J gene: TRBJ1-4
CDR3 protein: CASSPGAQGDREKLFF
CDR3 DNA: TGTGCCAGCAGTCCCGGAGCGCAGGGTGATAGAGAAAAACTGTTTTTT

D gene: NA
V gene: TRBV4-3
clone size: many
J gene: TRBJ2-1
CDR3 protein: CASSQDFGLSYYNEQFF
CDR3 DNA: TGCGCCAGCAGCCAAGACTTTGGACTATCCTATTACAATGAGCAGTTCTTC

D gene: NA
V gene: TRBV29-1
clone size: many
J gene: TRBJ2-5
CDR3 protein: CSVVWGRETQYF
CDR3 DNA: TGCAGCGTTGTTTGGGGGAGAGAGACCCAGTACTTC